One sample yielded the 6 T cell receptor beta chains listed below, sequenced in a study of PD-1 blockade in mismatch repair-deficient tumors. Assay: immunoSEQ multiplex PCR; the TCRdb copy retains only in-frame clones and omits some. Among tens of thousands of clones listed, roughly four fifths were seen once. The sequenced sample was peripheral blood, obtained 2 weeks after starting pembrolizumab. Receptors were obtained from an adult with mismatch repair-deficient cancer.

The chain uses TRBV4-1 and TRBJ2-7; D unclear. CDR1 and CDR2 (germline): MGHRA, YSYEKL. Trimming took 0 bases from V and 3 from J, leaving 12 bases between them. The length of the CDR3 is 15 residues. Here the CDR3 DNA reads TGCGCCAGCAGCCAAGAGTCCATCCCCAACTACGAGCAGTACTTC. Amino acids: CASSQESIPNYEQYF.

A few counts support this clone. The chain has TRBV6-4 and TRBJ2-1, with TRBD2 matching 14 bases. The trim removed 0 bases at V and 6 bases at J, leaving 1 base unmatched. The CDR3 contains 16 residues. Germline V gives CDR1 MRHNA, CDR2 SNTAGT. In DNA form, the CDR3 reads TGTGCCAGCAGTGACTCCGGGACTAGCGGGAGCAATGAGCAGTTCTTC. Its translation: CASSDSGTSGSNEQFF.

The rearrangement links TRBV2 to TRBJ2-2, with no clear D. With 3 bases removed from V and 3 bases from J, the gap between germline ends came to 14 bases. Germline CDR1 and CDR2: SNHLY and FYNNEI. This CDR3 has 16 residues. The DNA of the CDR3 is TGTGCCAGCAGTGACCTTAGATCGGGTCACACCGGGGAGCTGTTTTTT. Translated: CASSDLRSGHTGELFF. The entire variable domain, with the rest obtained from reference TRBV2 and TRBJ2-2, is as follows: EPEVTQTPSHQVTQMGQEVILRCVPISNHLYFYWYRQILGQKVEFLVSFYNNEISEKSEIFDDQFSVERPDGSNFTLKIRSTKLEDSAMYFCASSDLRSGHTGELFFGEGSRLTVL.

The chain combines TRBV5-1 with TRBJ2-3, with D tentatively TRBD1 or TRBD2 (5 bases each). Trimming took off 5 bases at V and 0 bases at J, with 16 bases between the two ends. The CDR3 sequence is 16 residues long. Germline V gives CDR1 SGHRS, CDR2 YFSETQ. CDR3: CASSLGRQASTDTQYF. CDR3 in DNA: TGCGCCAGCAGTCTGGGACGGCAGGCTAGCACAGATACGCAGTATTTT.

About this clone: The identical CDR3 is also encoded by other nucleotide sequences in the sample. The gene calls are TRBV30 and TRBJ2-7; 7 bases are a match to TRBD1. There are 14 residues in the CDR3. CDR1 and CDR2 from the germline V gene are GTSNPN and SVGIG (reference sequence). V gave up 8 bases and J gave up 6 bases; unmatched junction bases: 16. The CDR3 coding sequence is TGTGCCCCCCCGAGGCCAGGGGGTAAGGGCGAGCAGTACTTC. Translation gives CAPPRPGGKGEQYF.

This rearrangement joins TRBV10-3 to TRBJ2-5, with a possible D match to TRBD2 (6 bases). The V gene's germline CDR1 is ENHRY and CDR2 SYGVKD. V was trimmed by 3 bases and J by 2 bases, leaving 13 bases between them. This CDR3 is 15 amino acids long. CDR3 DNA sequence: TGTGCCATCAGTGATGGACATCGGGGGCAAGAGACCCAGTACTTC. Its translation: CAISDGHRGQETQYF.